This TCR beta chain emerged from a study of post-analysis software for immune sequencing data. Study-level points and caveats: Five or six TRBV segments, TRBV5-6, TRBV5-1 and TRBV20-1 among them, were found more frequent in patients than controls.

Germline V gives CDR1 MGHRA, CDR2 YSYEKL. The length of the CDR3 is 16 residues. V shed 4 bases and J shed 0 bases, with 10 bases lying between them. Prepared libraries of TCR beta cDNA carried unique molecular identifiers. TCRdb used MiXCR to reprocess the PCR reads, holding one entry per CDR3 protein. The profile covers roughly 800,000 distinct CDR3 sequences, with roughly 50% appearing a single time and roughly 4.4% taken by the ten largest. As concerns this clonotype: The antigen is undetermined.

Sequenced sample: blood. The sequence derives from a girl aged 10 to 17 with multiple sclerosis. The chain combines TRBV4-1 with TRBJ2-6; D uncertain. The chain's CDR3 is CASSPVTSSGANVLTF. The CDR3 DNA reads TGCGCCAGCAGCCCAGTAACCAGCTCTGGGGCCAACGTCCTGACTTTC.